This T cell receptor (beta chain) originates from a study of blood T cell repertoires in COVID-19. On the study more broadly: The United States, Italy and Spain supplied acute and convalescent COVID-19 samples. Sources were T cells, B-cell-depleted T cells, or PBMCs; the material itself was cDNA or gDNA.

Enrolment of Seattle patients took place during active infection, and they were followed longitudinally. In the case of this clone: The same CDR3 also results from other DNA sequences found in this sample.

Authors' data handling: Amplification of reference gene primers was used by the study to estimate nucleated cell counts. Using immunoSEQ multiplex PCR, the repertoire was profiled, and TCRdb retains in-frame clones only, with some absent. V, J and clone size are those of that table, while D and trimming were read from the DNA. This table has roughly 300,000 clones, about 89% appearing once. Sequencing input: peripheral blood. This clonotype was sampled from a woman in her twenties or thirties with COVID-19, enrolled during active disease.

The CDR3 DNA sequence: TGTGCCAGCAGCTTGCGAGGGAACACTGAAGCTTTCTTT. Protein sequence: CASSLRGNTEAFF. The V call is TRBV5-8, the J call TRBJ1-1; D gene ambiguous. CDR3 length: 13 amino acids. The germline CDR1 and CDR2 sequences are SGHTS and YDEGEE. Trimming removed 1 base at V and 1 base at J, with 5 bases between. Combining the CDR3 with reference TRBV5-8 and TRBJ1-1 gives the whole variable domain EAGVTQSPTHLIKTRGQQATLRCSPISGHTSVYWYQQALGLGLQFLLWYDEGEERNRGNFPPRFSGRQFPNYSSELNVNALELEDSALYLCASSLRGNTEAFFGQGTRLTVV.